One sample yielded the 25 T cell receptor beta chains listed below, sequenced in a study of blood T cell repertoires in COVID-19. Assay: immunoSEQ multiplex PCR; the TCRdb copy retains only in-frame clones and omits some. The sample gives 200,000 to 250,000 clones, about 90% of which show up once; about 14% is in the top ten. Sequenced: PBMCs or T cells enriched from blood (not recorded which). The origin of the receptors is a man aged 25-45 years who had been exposed to COVID-19.

This clone appeared once. The rearrangement links TRBV5-1 to TRBJ2-3; 9 bases align to TRBD2. Germline V gives CDR1 SGHRS, CDR2 YFSETQ. J gave up 0 bases and V 4 bases, and 9 bases lay outside the gene matches. This CDR3 spans 17 amino acids. The CDR3 DNA sequence: TGCGCCAGCAGCCCAAGGACTAGCGTGGTTAGCACAGATACGCAGTATTTT. Its translation: CASSPRTSVVSTDTQYF. The full variable domain, in which reference TRBV5-1 and TRBJ2-3 provide the parts outside the CDR3, is KAGVTQTPRYLIKTRGQQVTLSCSPISGHRSVSWYQQTPGQGLQFLFEYFSETQRNKGNFPGRFSGRQFSNSRSEMNVSTLELGDSALYLCASSPRTSVVSTDTQYFGPGTRLTVL.

The table lists this clone with a few counts. The chain has TRBV13 and TRBJ2-7, with 7 bases aligning to TRBD1. J lost 3 bases, V lost 6 bases, and 8 bases had no gene match. Germline V gene sequence: CDR1 PRHDT, CDR2 FYEKMQ (reference sequence). This CDR3 is built from 14 residues. DNA for the CDR3: TGTGCCAGCAGGGAGATCAACAGGGGCTACGAGCAGTACTTC. Translation gives CASREINRGYEQYF. Supplemented by reference TRBV13 and TRBJ2-7, the full variable domain reads AAGVIQSPRHLIKEKRETATLKCYPIPRHDTVYWYQQGPGQDPQFLISFYEKMQSDKGSIPDRFSAQQFSDYHSELNMSSLELGDSALYFCASREINRGYEQYFGPGTRLTVT.

The chain recombines TRBV18 with TRBJ1-1, with 10 bases lining up with TRBD1. Germline V gives CDR1 KGHSH, CDR2 LQKENI. This CDR3 has 17 residues. V shed 4 bases and J 5 bases; nucleotides not matched to a gene: 13. As DNA, the CDR3 is TGTGCCAGCTCACAAAGACAGGGGGCTTCTTCGGGGACTGAAGCTTTCTTT. As protein: CASSQRQGASSGTEAFF.

The V call is TRBV7-2, the J call TRBJ1-6; no definite D call. In germline, CDR1 is SGHTA, CDR2 FQGNSA. V was pared by 7 bases and J by 11 bases, with 18 bases between. The CDR3 loop spans 14 amino acids. CDR3 in DNA: TGTGCCAGCACCCAGGTAGAGGGCAAGACACCCCTCCACTTT. This sequence encodes CASTQVEGKTPLHF. Full variable domain (missing parts from reference TRBV7-2 and TRBJ1-6): GAGVSQSPSNKVTEKGKDVELRCDPISGHTALYWYRQSLGQGLEFLIYFQGNSAPDKSGLPSDRFSAERTGGSVSTLTIQRTQQEDSAVYLCASTQVEGKTPLHFGNGTRLTVT.

V and J are TRBV6-5 and TRBJ2-7, with a weak D call TRBD2 (6 bases). CDR3 size: 14 residues. The germline V gene has CDR1 MNHEY and CDR2 SVGAGI. Trimming left V 6 bases short and J 3 bases short, with 15 bases between. CDR3 bases: TGTGCCAGCAGCTCCCCCGGGGGAAACTACGAGCAGTACTTC. This gives the protein CASSSPGGNYEQYF.

This clone was seen only a few times. V is TRBV27 and J is TRBJ1-3; D unclear. Trimming left V 3 bases short and J 4 bases short, with 13 bases between. The V gene's germline CDR1 is MNHEY and CDR2 SMNVEV (reference sequence). This CDR3 is built from 15 residues. CDR3 region: CASSFSGELGNTIYF. The CDR3 DNA reads as TGTGCCAGCAGTTTCTCCGGGGAGCTAGGAAACACCATATATTTT.

The rearrangement uses TRBV4-1 and TRBJ2-5, with a weak D call TRBD2 (6 bases). Trimming took 2 bases from V and 2 from J, leaving 12 bases between them. The germline gives CDR1 MGHRA, CDR2 YSYEKL. The CDR3 covers 15 residues. CDR3 bases: TGCGCCAGCAGCCAATTGGGACTGATTCAAGAGACCCAGTACTTC. It encodes CASSQLGLIQETQYF.

The chain couples TRBV7-7 to TRBJ2-1, with D possibly matching TRBD1 (7 bases). This CDR3 is built from 15 residues. Trimming shortened V by 5 bases and J by 9 bases, and 20 bases separated the two germline ends. Per the germline V gene, CDR1 is SSHAT and CDR2 is FNYEAQ (reference sequence). The chain's CDR3 is CASSPGGSLEGEQFF. DNA of the CDR3: TGTGCCAGCAGCCCAGGGGGGAGCTTGGAGGGTGAGCAGTTCTTC.

This clone was seen only once. The rearrangement uses TRBV29-1 and TRBJ2-1; 10 positions match TRBD2. This CDR3 region has 14 residues. With 5 bases clipped from V and 1 base from J, the junction kept 2 bases outside the gene matches. Germline lookup yields CDR1 SQVTM and CDR2 ANQGSEA. CDR3 sequence (DNA): TGCAGCGTTCAAGCGGGGGGGTCCTACAATGAGCAGTTCTTC. Its translation is CSVQAGGSYNEQFF.

J is TRBJ1-1 and V is TRBV7-6; 8 positions match TRBD1. Germline V gene data show CDR1 as SGHVS and CDR2 as FNYEAQ. V lost 1 base to trimming and J lost 4 bases; unmatched junction nucleotides: 11. The CDR3 is made up of 17 amino acids. The CDR3 DNA reads as TGTGCCAGCAGCTTAGGGAGACAGGGGCCCATGAGCACTGAAGCTTTCTTT. Translation gives CASSLGRQGPMSTEAFF.

The V call is TRBV5-6, the J call TRBJ2-3; TRBD2 agrees at 9 bases. V was pared by 2 bases and J by 4 bases, with 5 bases of the junction left unmatched. CDR1 and CDR2 (germline): SGHDT, YYEEEE. The CDR3 has 15 amino acids. The CDR3: CASSFGGGVPDTQYF. The CDR3 nucleotides read TGTGCCAGCAGCTTCGGCGGGGGGGTCCCAGATACGCAGTATTTT.

This clone has just one count. J is TRBJ1-1 and V is TRBV7-9, with D uncertain. Trimming pared 3 bases from V and 10 bases from J, leaving 18 bases between. The CDR3 totals 14 residues. CDR1 is SEHNR and CDR2 is FQNEAQ in the germline V gene (reference sequence). The CDR3, as DNA: TGTGCCAGCAGCTTGTACCGGGGTGGGCCGTCAGCTTTCTTT. Encoded protein: CASSLYRGGPSAFF.

This clone was counted a single time. The V call is TRBV5-1, the J call TRBJ2-3; D is perhaps TRBD1 (6 bases). The CDR3 loop spans 14 amino acids. Germline lookup yields CDR1 SGHRS and CDR2 YFSETQ. Trimming took off 1 base at V and 4 bases at J, with 10 bases between the two ends. The CDR3 DNA follows: TGCGCCAGCAGCTTGTACAGGGCGGCAGATACGCAGTATTTT. Amino acids: CASSLYRAADTQYF.

This chain joins TRBV4-1 and TRBJ2-7; D remains ambiguous. Germline CDR1 MGHRA, CDR2 YSYEKL. The CDR3 consists of 15 residues. V shed 3 bases and J shed 0 bases, with 12 bases lying between them. The CDR3 nucleotides read TGCGCCAGCAGCCAGTACAGTGATGTCTCCTACGAGCAGTACTTC. Translating it yields CASSQYSDVSYEQYF.

This clone appeared a single time. The CDR3 reads CASSPGTGDYGYTF. The DNA for the CDR3 is TGCGCCAGCAGTCCCGGGACAGGCGACTATGGCTACACCTTC. The V call is TRBV5-1, the J call TRBJ1-2, with 8 nucleotides matching TRBD1. The germline gives CDR1 SGHRS, CDR2 YFSETQ. The CDR3 has 14 amino acids. Germline trimming cut 5 bases from V and 3 bases from J; bases unmatched to any gene: 6.

The chain is built from TRBV9 and TRBJ2-1; perhaps TRBD1 as D (5 bases). V gave up 3 bases and J gave up 4 bases, with 8 bases separating them. The CDR3 length is 13 residues. Germline V CDR1 and CDR2: SGDLS, YYNGEE. The CDR3 DNA is TGTGCCAGCAGCGGCAGGGTTTACAATGAGCAGTTCTTC. Protein sequence: CASSGRVYNEQFF.

The chain couples TRBV5-1 to TRBJ2-1, with D unclear. The CDR3 is 12 residues long. V lost 2 bases to trimming and J lost 7 bases, with 7 bases between them. The V gene's germline CDR1 is SGHRS and CDR2 YFSETQ. DNA of the CDR3: TGCGCCAGCAGCTTAATTAATAATGAGCAGTTCTTC. It yields the protein CASSLINNEQFF.

This chain joins TRBV3-1 (or the pseudogene TRBV3-2) and TRBJ2-7, with D possibly matching TRBD2 (7 bases). The CDR3 extends over 14 amino acids. Trimming stripped 4 bases from V and 4 bases from J, with 14 bases between. Germline V gene lookup returns CDR1 LGHDT and CDR2 YNNKEL (reference sequence). As DNA, the CDR3 is TGTGCCAGCAGCCTCCGGGGGGCCGGTTACGAGCAGTACTTC. Translating it yields CASSLRGAGYEQYF.

The chain is built from TRBV21-1 and TRBJ2-1; TRBD1, the D gene given by the table, was not confirmed from the DNA. TRBV21-1 is noted as a pseudogene. The CDR3 runs 18 residues. The CDR3 DNA sequence: TGTGCCAGCAGCAAAGTTGGGCATCAGGGCAGCTCCTACAATGAGCAGTTCTTC. This sequence encodes CASSKVGHQGSSYNEQFF.

V usage is TRBV13 and J usage is TRBJ2-7, with D unclear. With 5 bases removed from V and 5 bases from J, the gap between germline ends came to 10 bases. Germline values: CDR1 PRHDT, CDR2 FYEKMQ (reference sequence). The length of the CDR3 is 12 residues. The CDR3 reads CASSPTTHEQYF. The CDR3 nucleotides read TGTGCCAGCAGCCCGACAACCCACGAGCAGTACTTC.

The gene calls are TRBV7-9 and TRBJ1-1, with D perhaps TRBD1 (6 bases). V lost 11 bases and J 3 bases, leaving 19 bases between the germline ends. The germline V gene has CDR1 SEHNR and CDR2 FQNEAQ (reference sequence). The CDR3 loop spans 14 amino acids. The CDR3 DNA is TGTGCCTCTGGTGGAGGGGGGGTTGACACTGAAGCTTTCTTT. It specifies CASGGGGVDTEAFF.

The J gene is TRBJ2-7, the V gene TRBV27, with D maybe TRBD2 (6 bases). V lost 6 bases and J lost 5, with 14 bases in between. CDR1 is MNHEY, CDR2 SMNVEV, per germline (reference sequence). The CDR3 loop spans 13 amino acids. DNA of the CDR3: TGTGCCAGCAGCGGGGACTCTCTAAACGAGCAGTACTTC. It yields the protein CASSGDSLNEQYF.

V and J are TRBV7-2 and TRBJ2-3, with 8 bases lining up with TRBD2. The CDR3 has 14 residues. Germline V gene sequence: CDR1 SGHTA, CDR2 FQGNSA. V gave up 5 bases and J gave up 2 bases; unmatched junction bases: 3. CDR3 in amino acids: CASSQGLDTDTQYF. The CDR3 nucleotides are TGTGCCAGCAGCCAGGGACTAGACACAGATACGCAGTATTTT.

The chain recombines TRBV20-1 with TRBJ1-6; D not resolved. CDR3 size: 11 residues. Per the germline V gene, CDR1 is DFQATT and CDR2 is SNEGSKA (reference sequence). V shed 6 bases and J shed 14 bases, with 14 bases lying between them. The CDR3 DNA follows: TGCAGTGCCGGCATGTATGAGGCCCTCCACTTT. This sequence encodes CSAGMYEALHF.

The gene calls are TRBV5-4 and TRBJ1-2; perhaps TRBD1 as D (5 bases). The ends were cut back, 4 bases at V and 6 bases at J, with 16 bases in the middle. CDR1 is SGHNT, CDR2 YYREEE, per germline (reference sequence). The CDR3 consists of 14 residues. The CDR3 DNA reads TGTGCCAGCAGCCCGACATTAGACAGTCATGGCTACACCTTC. Translating it yields CASSPTLDSHGYTF.